The TCR beta chain under discussion was sequenced for a study of T cells after yellow fever vaccination. This clonotype was seen more than once but under ten times. UMIs and a universal primer site were added when TCR cDNA was made by 5'RACE template switching. MiXCR was run by TCRdb on the 5' RACE reads, yielding one entry per CDR3 protein. The sample gives more than 45,000 distinct CDR3 sequences, around 6.1% of which show up once; less than 40% is in the top ten. This receptor was taken from a man aged 18 to 30 who received the YFV17D yellow fever vaccine. The sample in question was PBMCs, either bulk or a sorted T-cell subset (CD4+, CD8+, memory, or dextramer-sorted; not recorded which), obtained on the day of the yellow fever booster vaccination.

The CDR3 DNA sequence: TGCGCCAGCAGTCAATCGTTCGGGTACGTC. Encoded protein: CASSQSFGYV. V gene TRBV23-1 combines with J gene TRBJ2-7; unclear D gene. TRBV23-1 belongs to the ORF category, with a function that is uncertain. The CDR3 consists of 10 residues. V lost 0 bases, J lost 12 bases, and 6 bases lay in between.